This paragraph reports one T cell receptor (beta chain). Its specificity is not known. The CDR3 is 14 residues long. With 1 base removed from V and 1 base from J, the gap between germline ends came to 10 bases. Germline CDR1 is SQVTM and CDR2 is ANQGSEA. The data stem from a study of OX40 agonist ivuxolimab in advanced cancers. Anyone with autoimmune disease history or systemic immunosuppression was excluded. At baseline, cycle 4 day 1, and cycle 7 day 1, blood was sampled. The study, taken as a whole, reports: Fewer expanded clones were found on average in CD4+ than in CD8+ T cells. In the 0.1 to 3.0 mg/kg range, CD4+ and CD8+ blood T cells had expanded clonally by week 6.

Sequencing used immunoSEQ multiplex PCR; TCRdb keeps in-frame clones, though not all of them. The table lists 80,000 to 100,000 clones, about 92% of them singletons, with around 0.25% in the top ten. This sequence originates from an adult with an advanced solid tumor such as melanoma, head and neck, liver or kidney cancer. Sequencing used CD4+ or CD8+ T cells sorted from blood, obtained in a trial of the OX40 agonist ivuxolimab. The chain employs TRBV29-1 and TRBJ1-1; D is perhaps TRBD1 (5 bases). CDR3 sequence reads: CSVEVQGGNTEAFF. In DNA form, the CDR3 reads TGCAGCGTTGAAGTGCAGGGCGGGAACACTGAAGCTTTCTTT.